This T cell receptor beta chain was found in a study of naive and memory T cell subsets. Both TRBC1 and TRBC2 were covered by a beta constant-region primer of two equimolar oligonucleotides. Nested alpha and beta constant-region primers with the SP2 primer drove four PCR rounds on ligated cDNA. MiXCR, run by TCRdb on the UMI-ligation and nested PCR reads, gives a single entry per CDR3 protein. The sample lists roughly 83,000 distinct CDR3 sequences; over 9% were seen once. From the second PCR step, alpha and beta chains were amplified apart. CMV status came from CD4+ T cell IFNgamma after overnight CMV lysate stimulation of fresh PBMCs. Cells stained for CD3, CD4, CD8, CD45RA, CD27 and viability were sorted into four CD45RA/CD27 subsets. Notes on the study in general: Especially in CD8 cells, naive repertoires contained a few larger clonotypes, possibly CD45RA-re-expressing memory cells. From naive to CM, EM and EMRA, diversity decreased and Gini increased.

This clonotype was seen many times. The antigen remains undetermined. Sequencing was done on a sample of naive CD4+ T cells from blood. The origin of this receptor is a human donor in good health.

CDR3 region: CASSTGGGTYEQYF. The DNA of the CDR3 is TGTGCCAGCAGCACGGGGGGAGGTACCTACGAGCAGTACTTC. The chain links TRBV7-2 to TRBJ2-7, with 7 nucleotides matching TRBD2. Germline V gene data show CDR1 as SGHTA and CDR2 as FQGNSA. This CDR3 is 14 amino acids long. V was pared by 5 bases and J by 2 bases, with 6 bases of the junction left unmatched.